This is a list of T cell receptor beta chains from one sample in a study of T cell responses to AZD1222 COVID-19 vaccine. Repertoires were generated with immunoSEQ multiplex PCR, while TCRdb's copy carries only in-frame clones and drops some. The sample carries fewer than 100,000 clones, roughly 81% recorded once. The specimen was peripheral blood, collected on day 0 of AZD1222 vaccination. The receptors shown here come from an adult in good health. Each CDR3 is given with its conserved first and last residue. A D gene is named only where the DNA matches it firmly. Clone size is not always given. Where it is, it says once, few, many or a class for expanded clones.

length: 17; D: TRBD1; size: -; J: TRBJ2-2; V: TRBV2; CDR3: CASRGSRQGPNTGELFF; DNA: TGTGCCAGCAGGGGCTCCCGACAGGGCCCTAACACCGGGGAGCTGTTTTTT
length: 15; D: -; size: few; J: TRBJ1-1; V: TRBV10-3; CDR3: CAISSRGGTGTEAFF; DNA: TGTGCCATCAGTTCGCGGGGGGGTACCGGCACTGAAGCTTTCTTT
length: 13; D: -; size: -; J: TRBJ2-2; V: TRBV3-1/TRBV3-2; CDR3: CASHHFNTGELFF; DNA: TGTGCCAGCCATCACTTCAACACCGGGGAGCTGTTTTTT
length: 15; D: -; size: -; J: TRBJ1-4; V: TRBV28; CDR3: CASSPGGITNEKLFF; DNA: TGTGCCAGCAGTCCCGGTGGCATTACTAATGAAAAACTGTTTTTT
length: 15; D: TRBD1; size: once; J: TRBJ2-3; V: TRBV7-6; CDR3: CASSPGTGGKDTQYF; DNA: TGTGCCAGCAGCCCCGGGACAGGAGGGAAAGATACGCAGTATTTT
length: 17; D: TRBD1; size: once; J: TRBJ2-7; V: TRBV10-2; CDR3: CASGKRDRTSLSHEQYF; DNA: TGCGCCAGCGGGAAGAGGGACAGAACCTCCCTGAGCCACGAGCAGTACTTC
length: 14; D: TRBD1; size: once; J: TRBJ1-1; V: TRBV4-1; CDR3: CASSKGDRNTEAFF; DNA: TGCGCCAGCAGCAAAGGGGACAGGAACACTGAAGCTTTCTTT
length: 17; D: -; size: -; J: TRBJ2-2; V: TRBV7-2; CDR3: CASSLVGGLGDTGELFF; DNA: TGTGCCAGCAGCTTAGTAGGGGGTTTAGGGGACACCGGGGAGCTGTTTTTT
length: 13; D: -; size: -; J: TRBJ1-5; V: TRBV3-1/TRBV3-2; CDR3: CASSERANQPQHF; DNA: TGTGCCAGCAGCGAGAGGGCCAATCAGCCCCAGCATTTT
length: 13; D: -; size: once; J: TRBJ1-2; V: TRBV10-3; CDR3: CAIGLPANYGYTF; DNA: TGTGCCATCGGGTTGCCAGCTAACTATGGCTACACCTTC
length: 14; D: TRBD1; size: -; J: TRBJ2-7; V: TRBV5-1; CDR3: CASRTGTGGNEQYF; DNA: TGCGCCAGCAGGACCGGGACAGGGGGCAACGAGCAGTACTTC
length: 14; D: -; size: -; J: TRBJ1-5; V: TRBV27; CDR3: CASSFFQGQQPQHF; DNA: TGTGCCAGCAGTTTCTTCCAGGGACAACAGCCCCAGCATTTT
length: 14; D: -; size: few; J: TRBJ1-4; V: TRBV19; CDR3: CASSKAGTNEKLFF; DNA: TGTGCCAGTAGTAAGGCTGGGACCAATGAAAAACTGTTTTTT
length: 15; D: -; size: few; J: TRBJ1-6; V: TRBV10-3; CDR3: CASGVTDGLDSPLHF; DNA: TGTGCCAGCGGGGTTACGGACGGTCTAGATTCACCCCTCCACTTT
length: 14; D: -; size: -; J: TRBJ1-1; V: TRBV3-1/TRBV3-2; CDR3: CASSPLGMGTEAFF; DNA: TGTGCCAGCAGCCCTCTAGGAATGGGCACTGAAGCTTTCTTT
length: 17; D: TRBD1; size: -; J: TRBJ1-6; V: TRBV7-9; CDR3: CASREQGAKGYNSPLHF; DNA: TGTGCCAGCAGAGAACAGGGGGCTAAAGGCTATAATTCACCCCTCCACTTT
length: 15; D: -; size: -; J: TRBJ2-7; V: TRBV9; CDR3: CASSVGGGAPYEQYF; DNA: TGTGCCAGCAGCGTAGGAGGGGGGGCGCCTTACGAGCAGTACTTC
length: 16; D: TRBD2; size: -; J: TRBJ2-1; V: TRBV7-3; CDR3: CASSTASGGSYNEQFF; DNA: TGTGCCAGCAGCACCGCTAGCGGGGGCTCCTACAATGAGCAGTTCTTC